This TCR beta chain was recorded in a study of response to subunit inactivated influenza vaccine. Study-level results: Each seasonal influenza vaccination, the authors suggested, recruits few new T cells.

Germline-derived CDR1 and CDR2 are MNHEY and SMNVEV (reference sequence). This CDR3 region has 14 residues. Trimming left V 3 bases short and J 4 bases short, with 12 bases between. This clonotype came up a few times. Its matching antigen is unknown. TCRdb reprocessed the RT-PCR reads with MiXCR, giving one entry per CDR3 protein. The data contain about 650,000 distinct CDR3 sequences, 11% to 15% of them singletons. V gene TRBV27 combines with J gene TRBJ1-1; D is perhaps TRBD1 (6 bases). The sequence was obtained from a man in his forties or fifties who received an inactivated influenza vaccine. The sample was PBMCs from blood, taken 14 to 15 days before vaccination. CDR3 DNA sequence: TGTGCCAGCAGTTTTGGGGGCACTGCCACTGAAGCTTTCTTT. Protein product: CASSFGGTATEAFF.